This T cell receptor beta chain was sequenced during a study of shared clonotypes between healthy human individuals. In the study overall: A donor's plate count was three for CD4 naive and three for CD4 memory; CD8 naive had two and CD8 memory one. Study observations and caveats: Measured sharing among donors was expected to vary with sequencing depth. In a few donors, around 5% of naive CD4 clonotypes appeared in common.

Concerning this clone: The target antigen is unknown.

Several immunoSEQ plates received, in even portions, the genomic DNA of each subset. Repertoires were generated with immunoSEQ multiplex PCR, while TCRdb's copy carries only in-frame clones and drops some. This sample has around 1,900,000 clones, with roughly 93% found just once. Selected positively for CCR7 and CD45RO-negative, naive CD8 cells excluded terminally differentiated effector memory CD45RA+ cells. V gave up 11 bases and J gave up 0 bases, with 16 bases separating them. Germline CDR1 ENHRY, CDR2 SYGVKD. The CDR3 loop spans 14 amino acids. The receptor's source is a young man in good health. Some clones in this sample may be carry-over from other donors' samples. This rearrangement joins TRBV10-3 to TRBJ2-5; D could derive from TRBD1 or TRBD2 (5 bases each). What was sequenced was naive CD8+ T cells from PBMCs. The CDR3 loop is CASSEGRYQETQYF. Here the CDR3 DNA reads TGTGCCTCGTCCGAGGGGCGATACCAAGAGACCCAGTACTTC.